A selection of T cell receptor beta chains follows, all from one sample in a study of cytomegalovirus exposure and HLA in healthy donors. Generated by immunoSEQ multiplex PCR, the TCRdb table keeps only in-frame clones and is missing some. This table holds about 140,000 clones, approximately 82% found once. Sequencing input: PBMCs. Receptors were obtained from a man aged 25 to 40 in good health and CMV-seropositive. Each CDR3 is given with its conserved first and last residue. The D gene is left open where the match is weak. Where a row states a size, it is once, few, many or the class of an expanded clone; other rows omit it.

J gene,D gene,V gene,clone size,CDR3 protein,CDR3 DNA
TRBJ2-7,TRBD2,TRBV29-1,.,CSALGLAGAEYEQYF,TGCAGCGCTTTAGGACTAGCGGGAGCTGAGTACGAGCAGTACTTC
TRBJ1-6,.,TRBV2,.,CASRVEGGSPLHF,TGTGCCAGCAGAGTTGAGGGGGGGTCACCCCTCCACTTT
TRBJ2-6,.,TRBV28,.,CASSLLSAGANVLTF,TGTGCCAGCAGTTTATTGTCTGCTGGGGCCAACGTCCTGACTTTC
TRBJ1-2,.,TRBV7-3,.,CASSFDRQYGYTF,TGTGCCAGCAGCTTCGACAGACAGTATGGCTACACCTTC
TRBJ2-5,.,TRBV5-4,.,CASRPQGRETQYF,TGTGCCAGCAGGCCCCAGGGGCGGGAGACCCAGTACTTC
TRBJ1-4,TRBD1,TRBV18,.,CASSPGGAPGEKLFF,TGTGCCAGCTCGCCAGGGGGCGCGCCGGGGGAAAAACTGTTTTTT
TRBJ1-1,.,TRBV25-1,.,CASSDPGSGTEAFF,TGTGCCAGCAGTGACCCCGGGAGTGGCACTGAAGCTTTCTTT
TRBJ2-7,TRBD2,TRBV5-4,.,CASSFRTSGAPIWQYF,TGTGCCAGCAGCTTTAGGACTAGCGGGGCCCCTATTTGGCAGTACTTC
TRBJ2-3,.,TRBV5-1,.,CASSLAGRDTDTQYF,TGCGCCAGCAGCTTGGCCGGGCGGGACACAGATACGCAGTATTTT
TRBJ2-3,TRBD2,TRBV7-9,.,CTSSPPGTSGTTQYF,TGTACCAGCAGCCCCCCCGGGACTAGCGGAACCACCCAGTATTTT
TRBJ1-5,.,TRBV6-6,.,CASSKETDQPQHF,TGTGCCAGCAGCAAGGAAACAGATCAGCCCCAGCATTTT
TRBJ2-7,TRBD1,TRBV28,once,CASSLAPDRGHEQYF,TGTGCCAGCAGTTTGGCCCCCGACAGGGGCCACGAGCAGTACTTC
TRBJ1-5,TRBD1,TRBV6-1,.,CASTDRGNQPQHF,TGTGCCAGCACCGACAGGGGCAATCAGCCCCAGCATTTT
TRBJ2-7,TRBD1,TRBV18,few,CASSPPGQGAEQYF,TGTGCCAGCTCACCGCCGGGACAGGGGGCTGAGCAGTACTTC
TRBJ2-7,TRBD2,TRBV5-1,once,CASSLEGTSAREQYF,TGCGCCAGCAGCTTGGAGGGGACTAGCGCCAGGGAGCAGTACTTC
TRBJ2-3,TRBD2,TRBV9,.,CASSATGGADTQYF,TGTGCCAGCAGCGCCACGGGGGGGGCAGATACGCAGTATTTT
TRBJ2-2,TRBD1,TRBV4-1,.,CASSSWTGLTGELFF,TGCGCCAGCAGCTCCTGGACAGGGTTAACCGGGGAGCTGTTTTTT
TRBJ2-7,.,TRBV18,.,CASSSGRDNEQYF,TGTGCCAGCTCGTCAGGGAGGGACAACGAGCAGTACTTC
TRBJ2-7,.,TRBV28,.,CASKPVVGLTTYEQYF,TGTGCCAGCAAACCGGTTGTCGGACTCACGACCTACGAGCAGTACTTC
TRBJ2-7,.,TRBV5-1,.,CASSGGLPGDSYEQYF,TGCGCCAGCAGCGGAGGGCTTCCGGGGGACTCCTACGAGCAGTACTTC
TRBJ2-3,.,TRBV30,.,CAWSRGPHHDTQYF,TGTGCCTGGAGTCGGGGTCCCCACCATGATACGCAGTATTTT
TRBJ2-7,TRBD1,TRBV27,.,CASSSRTGGGYEQYF,TGTGCCAGCAGTTCCCGGACAGGCGGCGGCTACGAGCAGTACTTC
TRBJ2-6,.,TRBV15,.,CATTPPAGANVLTF,TGTGCCACCACCCCCCCCGCTGGGGCCAACGTCCTGACTTTC
TRBJ1-5,TRBD1,TRBV28,.,CASTPDDGQGRNQPQHF,TGTGCCAGCACCCCCGATGACGGACAGGGAAGAAATCAGCCCCAGCATTTT
TRBJ2-7,.,TRBV2,.,CASSWDSRGSYEQYF,TGTGCCAGCAGCTGGGATTCGAGGGGGTCCTACGAGCAGTACTTC
TRBJ2-3,.,TRBV5-6,.,CASSPPGLSTDTQYF,TGTGCCAGCAGCCCCCCGGGACTGAGCACAGATACGCAGTATTTT
TRBJ1-1,.,TRBV6-4,.,CASPLCGETEAFF,TGTGCCAGCCCTCTATGCGGGGAGACTGAAGCTTTCTTT
TRBJ2-7,TRBD2,TRBV7-3,.,CASSLAPESYKGTSGYEQYF,TGTGCCAGCAGCTTGGCCCCAGAATCTTATAAGGGGACTAGCGGCTACGAGCAGTACTTC
TRBJ2-3,.,TRBV4-1,.,CASSQERREPDTQYF,TGCGCCAGCAGCCAAGAAAGGCGGGAACCAGATACGCAGTATTTT
TRBJ2-3,TRBD1,TRBV29-1,once,CSVEEGTGRGDTQYF,TGCAGCGTTGAAGAGGGGACAGGGAGGGGAGATACGCAGTATTTT
TRBJ1-2,.,TRBV7-8,.,CASSPRRGSGYTF,TGTGCCAGCAGCCCCAGACGAGGGTCGGGCTACACCTTC
TRBJ1-2,.,TRBV30,.,CAWKLAAYGYTF,TGTGCCTGGAAATTGGCGGCCTATGGCTACACCTTC
TRBJ2-3,.,TRBV9,.,CASSVAEGVDTQYF,TGTGCCAGCAGCGTAGCCGAGGGGGTAGATACGCAGTATTTT
TRBJ2-7,.,TRBV5-1,.,CASSSAPGAGAEQYF,TGCGCCAGCAGCTCGGCCCCTGGGGCGGGGGCCGAGCAGTACTTC
TRBJ2-7,TRBD1,TRBV30,.,CAWIRVGDRGGEQYF,TGTGCCTGGATCCGCGTCGGGGACAGGGGAGGCGAGCAGTACTTC
TRBJ2-1,TRBD2,TRBV18,.,CASSPPGLAGGPNNEQFF,TGTGCCAGCTCACCACCGGGACTAGCGGGAGGGCCGAACAATGAGCAGTTCTTC
TRBJ2-2,TRBD2,TRBV15,.,CATSREAAGRPTGELFF,TGTGCCACCAGCAGAGAGGCAGCGGGACGCCCCACCGGGGAGCTGTTTTTT
TRBJ2-5,.,TRBV7-9,.,CASSNRAMETQYF,TGTGCCAGCAGCAACAGGGCTATGGAGACCCAGTACTTC
TRBJ1-5,.,TRBV7-8,.,CASSPSSSNQPQHF,TGTGCCAGCAGCCCCTCCAGTAGCAATCAGCCCCAGCATTTT
TRBJ2-5,.,TRBV10-3,.,CAISESSGQETQYF,TGTGCCATCAGTGAGTCGTCAGGGCAAGAGACCCAGTACTTC
TRBJ2-7,.,TRBV19,.,CASRTTITAGYEQYF,TGTGCCAGCAGGACAACTATCACAGCTGGGTACGAGCAGTACTTC
TRBJ2-7,TRBD2,TRBV11-2,.,CASSRGGSSYEQYF,TGTGCCAGCAGCCGGGGAGGGAGCTCCTACGAGCAGTACTTC
TRBJ2-1,.,TRBV5-1,.,CASSTGRGPSSYNEQFF,TGCGCCAGCAGCACTGGGCGGGGACCCAGCTCCTACAATGAGCAGTTCTTC
TRBJ2-7,TRBD1,TRBV28,.,CASSLPGTGQYEQYF,TGTGCCAGCAGTTTGCCCGGGACAGGGCAATACGAGCAGTACTTC
TRBJ2-2,TRBD2,TRBV2,.,CASSLLAGYNTGELFF,TGTGCCAGCAGTCTCCTAGCGGGGTATAACACCGGGGAGCTGTTTTTT
TRBJ2-3,.,TRBV30,.,CAWIISTDTQYF,TGTGCCTGGATAATCAGCACAGATACGCAGTATTTT
TRBJ1-1,.,TRBV5-1,.,CASSSLTGNTEAFF,TGCGCCAGCAGCTCATTAACTGGTAACACTGAAGCTTTCTTT
TRBJ1-5,TRBD1,TRBV6-1,.,CASSGDRGLGNQPQHF,TGTGCCAGCAGTGGGGACAGGGGTTTGGGCAATCAGCCCCAGCATTTT